This TCR beta chain came from a study of blood T cell repertoires in COVID-19. Looking at the study overall: Italy, Spain and the United States were the sources of the convalescent and acute COVID-19 samples. The analysed material was cDNA or gDNA that came from T cells, B-cell-depleted T cells, or PBMCs.

Original data processing: Reference gene primer amplification gave nucleated cell count estimates. Sequenced by immunoSEQ multiplex PCR; TCRdb stores in-frame clones only, minus some. V and J calls and clone size are copied from that table; D and trimming were computed from the DNA. Of roughly 380,000 clones in the sample, approximately 90% were seen once. Remarks on this clone: One end of the junction does not line up with germline, which may come from a read error.

In germline, CDR1 is SSHAT, CDR2 FNYEAQ (reference sequence). This CDR3 has 16 residues. This chain uses TRBV7-7 with TRBJ2-5; 12 nucleotides match TRBD2. Sequenced sample: peripheral blood. The TCR was taken from a woman aged 40 to 50 with COVID-19, enrolled during active disease. The CDR3 spells CASSLGTSGGPETQYF. CDR3 coding DNA: TGTGCTAGCAGCTTAGGAACTAGCGGGGGGCCAGAGACCCAGTACTTC.